This T cell receptor (beta chain) stems from a study of blood T cell repertoires in COVID-19. Whole-study context: Whether acute or convalescent, the COVID-19 samples came from the United States, Italy and Spain.

Sequencing was performed with immunoSEQ multiplex PCR; in TCRdb, only in-frame clones are kept and a portion is missing. In the table there are fewer than 250,000 clones, 70% to 85% of which are singletons. V gave up 0 bases and J gave up 5 bases; unmatched junction bases: 5. Looked up from germline, CDR1 is MGHRA and CDR2 is YSYEKL. The CDR3 totals 16 residues. The genes are TRBV4-1 and TRBJ2-2; 8 nucleotides match TRBD2. The receptor comes from a woman between 45 and 65 years old with acute or convalescent COVID-19. Sequenced material: peripheral blood. The CDR3 bases are TGCGCCAGCAGCCAAGACACGGGGGGGCGTACCGGGGAGCTGTTTTTT. As protein: CASSQDTGGRTGELFF.